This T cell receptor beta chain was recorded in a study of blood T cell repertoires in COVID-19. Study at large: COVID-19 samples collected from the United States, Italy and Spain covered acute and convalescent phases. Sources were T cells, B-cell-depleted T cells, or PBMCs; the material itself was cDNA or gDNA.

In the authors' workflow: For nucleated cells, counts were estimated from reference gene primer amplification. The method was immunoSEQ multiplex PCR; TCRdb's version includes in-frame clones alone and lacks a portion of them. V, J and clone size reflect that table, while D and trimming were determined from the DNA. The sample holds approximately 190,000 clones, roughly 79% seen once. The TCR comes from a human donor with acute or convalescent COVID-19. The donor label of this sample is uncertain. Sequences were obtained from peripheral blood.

DNA for the CDR3: TGTGCCAGCTCACCGTCGAGACTAGCGGGAGTAAATGAGCAGTTCTTC. Protein sequence: CASSPSRLAGVNEQFF. The chain employs TRBV18 and TRBJ2-1; 12 positions agree with TRBD2. The CDR3 consists of 16 residues. The J segment lost 7 bases and the V segment lost 3 bases, leaving 7 bases of the junction unmatched. Per the germline V gene, CDR1 is KGHSH and CDR2 is LQKENI.